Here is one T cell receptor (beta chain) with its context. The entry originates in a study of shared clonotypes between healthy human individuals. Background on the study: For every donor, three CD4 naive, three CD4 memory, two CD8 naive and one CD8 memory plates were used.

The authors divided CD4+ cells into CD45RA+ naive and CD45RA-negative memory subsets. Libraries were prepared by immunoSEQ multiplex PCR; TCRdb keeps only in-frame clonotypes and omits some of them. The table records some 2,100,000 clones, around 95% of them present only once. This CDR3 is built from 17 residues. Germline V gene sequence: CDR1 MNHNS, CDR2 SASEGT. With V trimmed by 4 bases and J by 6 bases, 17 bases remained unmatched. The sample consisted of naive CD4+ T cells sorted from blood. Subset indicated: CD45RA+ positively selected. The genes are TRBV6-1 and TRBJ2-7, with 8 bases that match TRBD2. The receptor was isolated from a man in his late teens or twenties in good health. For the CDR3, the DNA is TGTGCCAGCAGTGGAGACTCGGGACTAGGTTTTCCCAGCGAGCAGTACTTC. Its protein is CASSGDSGLGFPSEQYF.